These 30 T cell receptor beta chains were sequenced from one sample in a study of T-cell memory formation after mild COVID-19. TCRdb independently ran MiXCR on the 5' RACE reads; one entry per CDR3 protein. The sample records 300,000 or so distinct CDR3 sequences, 15% to 20% being singletons. Sequencing was carried out using PBMCs or a T cell subset sorted from them (not recorded which). The source is a man between 18 and 29 years old who had mild COVID-19 (a few samples of this study predate the infection). Cell type and time point are not known.

A few counts support this clonotype. This chain links TRBV5-1 with TRBJ2-5, with 11 bases identical to TRBD1. CDR1 is SGHRS, CDR2 YFSETQ, per germline. The ends lost 0 bases at V and 5 bases at J; junction bases unmatched: 9. This CDR3 has 17 residues. Written as DNA, the CDR3 is TGCGCCAGCAGCTTGGACTACCGGACAGGGGGCGGGGAGACCCAGTACTTC. Its protein product is CASSLDYRTGGGETQYF. The full variable domain, with the rest looked up from reference TRBV5-1 and TRBJ2-5, is KAGVTQTPRYLIKTRGQQVTLSCSPISGHRSVSWYQQTPGQGLQFLFEYFSETQRNKGNFPGRFSGRQFSNSRSEMNVSTLELGDSALYLCASSLDYRTGGGETQYFGPGTRLLVL.

This clonotype was seen only a few times. The chain has TRBV12-3 or TRBV12-4 and TRBJ1-1; D is undetermined. This CDR3 comprises 14 residues. V was shortened by 2 bases and J by 1 base, with 8 bases between the two germline ends. CDR3 in DNA: TGTGCCAGCAGTTTAAGATCCAGGAACACTGAAGCTTTCTTT. It yields the protein CASSLRSRNTEAFF.

This clonotype has more than one count but fewer than ten. The CDR3 loop is CASSRGQGEEQFF. Here the CDR3 DNA reads TGTGCCAGCAGCCGAGGGCAGGGCGAGGAGCAGTTCTTC. The genes are TRBV7-9 and TRBJ2-1, with D perhaps being TRBD1 or TRBD2 (5 bases each). This CDR3 is built from 13 residues. The germline CDR1 and CDR2 sequences are SEHNR and FQNEAQ (reference sequence). Trimming pared 5 bases from V and 10 bases from J, leaving 15 bases between.

The chain recombines TRBV6-5 with TRBJ2-3; D is possibly TRBD2 (5 bases). This CDR3 is 14 amino acids long. The germline CDR1 and CDR2 sequences are MNHEY and SVGAGI. Between the trimmed V and J ends, which lost 6 bases and 6 bases, there was a span of 16 bases. The DNA for the CDR3 is TGTGCCAGCAGACCAAGCGGTACTTGGGATACGCAGTATTTT. It yields the protein CASRPSGTWDTQYF.

This clonotype was seen a few times. The chain is built from TRBV7-9 and TRBJ2-1; the D is unclear. CDR1 is SEHNR, CDR2 FQNEAQ, per germline (reference sequence). The CDR3 is 15 residues long. Trimming stripped 2 bases from V and 6 bases from J, with 14 bases between. The CDR3 region has the DNA TGTGCCAGCAGCTTAATCGAGTCCCCCAGCAATGAGCAGTTCTTC. It specifies CASSLIESPSNEQFF.

This clonotype was counted a few times. The gene calls are TRBV24-1 and TRBJ1-5; no clear D. V lost 2 bases and J lost 12, with 13 bases in between. Germline V gene sequence: CDR1 KGHDR, CDR2 SFDVKD. The CDR3 has 13 residues. The CDR3 loop is CATSDSGPVGQHF. CDR3 sequence (DNA): TGTGCCACCAGTGATTCCGGACCCGTAGGCCAGCATTTT.

The chain is built from TRBV28 and TRBJ2-3, with D hard to call. Germline CDR1 and CDR2: MDHEN and SYDVKM. The length of the CDR3 is 18 residues. The ends were cut back, 4 bases at V and 2 bases at J, with 22 bases in the middle. CDR3 coding DNA: TGTGCCAGCAGTTCTCCCTCGACATCGTATTCTAACACAGATACGCAGTATTTT. It yields the protein CASSSPSTSYSNTDTQYF.

There are a few counts of this clonotype. V and J are TRBV30 and TRBJ2-2; D remains unclear. Germline V gene lookup returns CDR1 GTSNPN and CDR2 SVGIG (reference sequence). The germline V and J ends were trimmed by 2 bases and 7 bases, with 5 bases remaining between them. There are 11 residues in the CDR3. DNA for the CDR3: TGTGCCTGGAGTTTCCACGGGGAGCTGTTTTTT. Encoded protein: CAWSFHGELFF.

There are many counts of this clonotype. The chain carries TRBV6-1 and TRBJ1-1; 12 bases map to TRBD1. The CDR3 totals 17 residues. Germline CDR1 is MNHNS and CDR2 is SASEGT. With V trimmed by 0 bases and J by 2 bases, 4 bases remained unmatched. DNA for the CDR3: TGTGCCAGCAGTGAAGCGCTGGGACAGGGGGCCAACACTGAAGCTTTCTTT. It translates to CASSEALGQGANTEAFF.

This clonotype was observed at least ten times. The rearrangement joins TRBV3-1 to TRBJ1-2, with D unresolved. The CDR3 is made up of 14 amino acids. Trimming pared 4 bases from V and 4 bases from J, leaving 13 bases between. Looked up from germline, CDR1 is LGHDT and CDR2 is YNNKEL (reference sequence). Written as DNA, the CDR3 is TGTGCCAGCAGCCTTGCGAGGACCTCCTATGGCTACACCTTC. Residues: CASSLARTSYGYTF.

DNA for the CDR3: TGTGCCAGCAGCTTTGGAGACAGGGGAAATCATTACTTC. The encoded protein is CASSFGDRGNHYF. J is TRBJ2-5 and V is TRBV7-2; 8 bases map to TRBD1. Germline loops: CDR1 SGHTA, CDR2 FQGNSA. CDR3 size: 13 residues. V lost 3 bases to trimming and J lost 14 bases; unmatched junction nucleotides: 11.

This clonotype was seen only a few times. V and J are TRBV12-3 or TRBV12-4 and TRBJ1-1, with a weak D call TRBD1 (5 bases). This CDR3 region has 14 residues. V lost 6 bases to trimming and J lost 5 bases, with 16 bases between them. CDR3 protein: CASRHLLGETEAFF. In DNA form, the CDR3 reads TGTGCCAGCAGACACCTCCTAGGGGAGACTGAAGCTTTCTTT.

This clonotype was seen a handful of times. V usage is TRBV7-2 and J usage is TRBJ1-2; 7 bases map to TRBD1. Germline loops: CDR1 SGHTA, CDR2 FQGNSA. The CDR3 extends over 14 amino acids. V was clipped by 5 bases and J by 4 bases; unmatched bases: 7. As DNA, the CDR3 is TGTGCCAGCAGCCATAGACAGGGAGGCTATGGCTACACCTTC. Amino acids: CASSHRQGGYGYTF.

The chain combines TRBV10-3 with TRBJ2-4, with 7 bases matching TRBD2. CDR3 length: 14 residues. CDR1 and CDR2 (germline): ENHRY, SYGVKD. The trim removed 3 bases at V and 8 bases at J, leaving 7 bases unmatched. In nucleotides, the CDR3 is TGTGCCATCAGTGATATTAGCGGGTCCCACATTCAGTACTTC. This encodes CAISDISGSHIQYF.

In its sample, this clonotype was seen a few times. The J gene is TRBJ1-1, the V gene TRBV4-1; no clear D gene. Germline CDR1 and CDR2: MGHRA and YSYEKL. This CDR3 contains 14 residues. Trimming stripped 0 bases from V and 8 bases from J, with 13 bases between. The chain's CDR3 is CASSQDFGAAEAFF. The CDR3 nucleotides read TGCGCCAGCAGCCAAGATTTTGGAGCAGCCGAAGCTTTCTTT.

This clonotype was seen a handful of times. The V gene is TRBV10-3, the J gene TRBJ2-5; TRBD1 agrees at 10 bases. Germline loops: CDR1 ENHRY, CDR2 SYGVKD. The CDR3 length is 15 residues. V was clipped by 7 bases and J by 2 bases; unmatched bases: 7. The CDR3 DNA reads TGTGCCATCACTCCGGGACAGGGGTCTCAAGAGACCCAGTACTTC. Protein product: CAITPGQGSQETQYF.

The table lists this clonotype with many counts. V gene TRBV20-1 combines with J gene TRBJ1-5; a weak D match, TRBD1 (5 bases). Germline CDR1 DFQATT, CDR2 SNEGSKA (reference sequence). The CDR3 contains 17 residues. Between the trimmed V and J ends, which lost 1 base and 2 bases, there was a span of 18 bases. The DNA of the CDR3 is TGCAGTGCTAGAGTCGGACACGCACCCTATGGCAATCAGCCCCAGCATTTT. Its translation is CSARVGHAPYGNQPQHF.

The chain has TRBV5-1 and TRBJ2-1, with D possibly matching TRBD2 (5 bases). Trimming took off 3 bases at V and 3 bases at J, with 16 bases between the two ends. The CDR3 has 16 residues. Germline V gene data show CDR1 as SGHRS and CDR2 as YFSETQ. CDR3 sequence (DNA): TGCGCCAGCAGCTGGGAGACGACCCTAGGCTACAATGAGCAGTTCTTC. Translated: CASSWETTLGYNEQFF.

The V and J genes are TRBV19 and TRBJ2-7; a possible D gene is TRBD2 (5 bases). CDR1 LNHDA and CDR2 SQIVND come from the germline V gene (reference sequence). The CDR3 contains 10 residues. V lost 10 bases, J lost 6 bases, and 10 bases lay in between. CDR3 protein: CATSGSEQYF. The CDR3 DNA sequence: TGTGCCACCAGTGGGAGCGAGCAGTACTTC.

This clonotype was seen a few times. V and J are TRBV6-1 and TRBJ2-3; D is uncertain. Germline V lookup: CDR1 MNHNS, CDR2 SASEGT. The germline V and J ends were trimmed by 1 base and 2 bases, with 13 bases remaining between them. The CDR3 is 16 amino acids. The CDR3 DNA follows: TGTGCCAGCAGTGAAGTTGTGGACGGAATCACAGATACGCAGTATTTT. It encodes CASSEVVDGITDTQYF.

The chain has TRBV6-5 and TRBJ1-2; 9 nucleotides agree with TRBD1. The CDR3 covers 15 residues. Germline CDR1 MNHEY, CDR2 SVGAGI. After removal of 2 bases from V and 4 bases from J, the junction contained 5 bases not matched to a gene. The CDR3 bases are TGTGCCAGCAGTTACGGGGGGACAGGGAGCTATGGCTACACCTTC. This sequence encodes CASSYGGTGSYGYTF.

This chain joins TRBV10-2 and TRBJ1-1; possibly TRBD1 for D (6 bases). Deletions cut 4 bases from V and 3 bases from J, with 18 bases between. CDR1 and CDR2 from the germline V gene are WSHSY and SAAADI. The length of the CDR3 is 16 residues. The CDR3 here is CASSGGEGHGDTEAFF. The CDR3 DNA reads TGCGCCAGCAGTGGGGGGGAGGGACACGGCGACACTGAAGCTTTCTTT.

This clonotype was counted only a few times. The gene calls are TRBV9 and TRBJ2-5; 10 positions agree with TRBD2. This CDR3 has 13 residues. The germline CDR1 and CDR2 sequences are SGDLS and YYNGEE. V dropped 0 bases and J dropped 7; count of bases not matched to a gene: 0. The CDR3 is CASSVVAGGTQYF. Written as DNA, the CDR3 is TGTGCCAGCAGCGTAGTAGCGGGGGGGACCCAGTACTTC.

The chain combines TRBV3-1 with TRBJ1-1, with D unclear. V lost 0 bases to trimming and J lost 1 base, with 6 bases between them. The CDR3 has 14 residues. Germline V lookup: CDR1 LGHDT, CDR2 YNNKEL (reference sequence). CDR3 nucleotides: TGTGCCAGCAGCCAAGACTGGGGGAACACTGAAGCTTTCTTT. Residues: CASSQDWGNTEAFF.

CDR3 DNA: TGTGCCAGCAGCTTAGGACGGGGTTTGGAATCCCCCCAGCATTTT. Encoded protein: CASSLGRGLESPQHF. V is TRBV7-2 and J is TRBJ1-5, with no clear D. Trimming shortened V by 1 base and J by 10 bases, and 17 bases separated the two germline ends. CDR1 and CDR2 (germline): SGHTA, FQGNSA. This CDR3 has 15 residues.

A few counts support this clonotype. The CDR3 nucleotides are TGTGCCAGCAGCGGAGGGGTGTCGCGGGGAGAGACCCAGTACTTC. This encodes CASSGGVSRGETQYF. This chain connects TRBV7-3 to TRBJ2-5; possible D gene TRBD2, 6 bases. Germline-derived CDR1 and CDR2 are SGHTA and FQGTGA. CDR3 length equals 15 residues. Trimming shortened V by 5 bases and J by 4 bases, and 17 bases separated the two germline ends.

The J gene is TRBJ1-3, the V gene TRBV7-2; 9 bases agree with TRBD1. Germline V gives CDR1 SGHTA, CDR2 FQGNSA. V lost 5 bases and J lost 4; bases outside the gene matches: 6. This CDR3 comprises 15 residues. CDR3 in DNA: TGTGCCAGCAGCCCCAACAGGGGGCCGGGAAACACCATATATTTT. It encodes CASSPNRGPGNTIYF.

The rearrangement joins TRBV12-3 or TRBV12-4 to TRBJ2-5; 7 bases are a match to TRBD1. This CDR3 spans 13 amino acids. Trimming took 6 bases from V and 3 from J; bases not matched to a gene: 4. The CDR3 DNA reads as TGTGCCAGCAGCTACGGGACAGAAGAGACCCAGTACTTC. Encoded protein: CASSYGTEETQYF.

This clonotype was seen repeatedly, ten times or more. V is TRBV20-1 and J is TRBJ1-5, with D possibly being TRBD1 (5 bases). V lost 4 bases and J 5 bases, leaving 9 bases between the germline ends. Germline lookup yields CDR1 DFQATT and CDR2 SNEGSKA (reference sequence). The CDR3 contains 12 residues. In nucleotides, the CDR3 is TGCAGTGCTACGCCGGGGGATCAGCCCCAGCATTTT. Protein product: CSATPGDQPQHF.

This clonotype has only a few counts. This sequence joins TRBV7-8 and TRBJ1-6; 7 positions agree with TRBD1. Germline CDR1 reads SGHVS; CDR2 reads FQNEAQ. There are 15 residues in the CDR3. V lost 5 bases, J lost 7 bases, and 8 bases stayed unmatched. CDR3 nucleotides: TGTGCCAGCAGCCCCCGGGACAGTGAGAATTCACCCCTCCACTTT. Protein sequence: CASSPRDSENSPLHF.